The source of this T cell receptor (beta chain) is a study of blood T cell repertoires in COVID-19. Sequenced by immunoSEQ multiplex PCR; TCRdb stores in-frame clones only, minus some. The sample yields about 240,000 clones, about 80% seen once. CDR1 is SQVTM, CDR2 ANQGSEA, per germline. Trimming took 1 base from V and 2 from J; bases not matched to a gene: 11. There are 17 residues in the CDR3. This receptor was obtained from a woman over 75 with acute or convalescent COVID-19. What was sequenced was peripheral blood. This rearrangement joins TRBV29-1 to TRBJ2-3, with 8 bases fitting TRBD2. The CDR3 region has the DNA TGCAGCGTTGAAGGGAGCCGGGGGGGGACCGCCACAGATACGCAGTATTTT. This codes for CSVEGSRGGTATDTQYF.